These T cell receptor beta chains were read from a single sample in a study of cytomegalovirus exposure and HLA in healthy donors. Sequenced by immunoSEQ multiplex PCR; TCRdb stores in-frame clones only, minus some. The table has about 130,000 clones, over 70% seen once. Source material: PBMCs. These receptors were taken from a man aged 25 to 40 in good health and CMV-seronegative. The CDR3 runs from the conserved cysteine through the conserved F or W. D genes are given only for firm matches. Not all rows give a size; the values are once, few, many and, for expanded clones, a class.

j_call: TRBJ1-3; v_call: TRBV5-1; d_call: TRBD1; clone_size: -; cdr3_aa: CASSPGQVNTIYF; cdr3_nt: TGCGCCAGCAGCCCAGGACAGGTTAACACCATATATTTT
j_call: TRBJ1-2; v_call: TRBV7-9; d_call: TRBD1; clone_size: -; cdr3_aa: CASSLGRAGGNYGYTF; cdr3_nt: TGTGCCAGCAGCTTAGGGAGGGCAGGGGGTAACTATGGCTACACCTTC
j_call: TRBJ2-7; v_call: TRBV7-9; d_call: TRBD2; clone_size: -; cdr3_aa: CSSSGGGVIEQYF; cdr3_nt: TGTTCCAGCAGCGGCGGGGGGGTCATAGAGCAGTACTTC
j_call: TRBJ2-1; v_call: TRBV7-9; d_call: -; clone_size: -; cdr3_aa: CASPPARLAYNEQFF; cdr3_nt: TGTGCCAGCCCGCCGGCTAGACTAGCCTACAATGAGCAGTTCTTC
j_call: TRBJ1-2; v_call: TRBV7-8; d_call: TRBD1; clone_size: -; cdr3_aa: CAIQGENGAVYGYTF; cdr3_nt: TGTGCCATCCAGGGGGAAAACGGGGCTGTCTATGGCTACACCTTC
j_call: TRBJ1-2; v_call: TRBV10-3; d_call: -; clone_size: -; cdr3_aa: CAISDRVNYGYTF; cdr3_nt: TGTGCCATCAGTGACAGGGTTAACTATGGCTACACCTTC
j_call: TRBJ1-5; v_call: TRBV30; d_call: -; clone_size: once; cdr3_aa: CAWSIRGNQPQHF; cdr3_nt: TGTGCCTGGAGTATCAGGGGCAATCAGCCCCAGCATTTT
j_call: TRBJ2-4; v_call: TRBV5-5; d_call: -; clone_size: -; cdr3_aa: CASTFGDIQYF; cdr3_nt: TGTGCCAGCACCTTCGGGGACATTCAGTACTTC
j_call: TRBJ1-6; v_call: TRBV5-1; d_call: -; clone_size: -; cdr3_aa: CASSLVQGPGSGPLHF; cdr3_nt: TGCGCCAGCAGCTTGGTTCAGGGCCCCGGGAGCGGACCCCTCCACTTT
j_call: TRBJ1-2; v_call: TRBV19; d_call: TRBD1; clone_size: once; cdr3_aa: CASTATGTGVSNYGYTF; cdr3_nt: TGTGCCAGTACTGCGACCGGGACAGGGGTATCTAACTATGGCTACACCTTC
j_call: TRBJ2-5; v_call: TRBV6-6; d_call: -; clone_size: -; cdr3_aa: CASRSPIGQKQETQYF; cdr3_nt: TGTGCCAGCAGAAGCCCTATCGGACAGAAACAAGAGACCCAGTACTTC
j_call: TRBJ2-7; v_call: TRBV5-1; d_call: TRBD1; clone_size: -; cdr3_aa: CASSAGQGPSYEQYF; cdr3_nt: TGCGCCAGCAGCGCTGGACAGGGCCCTTCCTACGAGCAGTACTTC
j_call: TRBJ1-2; v_call: TRBV5-4; d_call: -; clone_size: -; cdr3_aa: CASSSGGAGANYGYTF; cdr3_nt: TGTGCCAGCAGCTCCGGTGGGGCAGGGGCCAATTATGGCTACACCTTC
j_call: TRBJ2-2; v_call: TRBV7-2; d_call: -; clone_size: -; cdr3_aa: CASSSQATGELFF; cdr3_nt: TGTGCCAGCAGCTCACAGGCCACCGGGGAGCTGTTTTTT
j_call: TRBJ2-7; v_call: TRBV2; d_call: -; clone_size: few; cdr3_aa: CASSKGQSYEQYF; cdr3_nt: TGTGCCAGCAGTAAGGGACAATCCTACGAGCAGTACTTC
j_call: TRBJ1-2; v_call: TRBV28; d_call: -; clone_size: -; cdr3_aa: CASSFTGYGYTF; cdr3_nt: TGTGCCAGCAGTTTCACAGGATATGGCTACACCTTC
j_call: TRBJ2-5; v_call: TRBV29-1; d_call: -; clone_size: -; cdr3_aa: CSVGPGQIETQYF; cdr3_nt: TGCAGCGTGGGCCCCGGACAGATAGAGACCCAGTACTTC
j_call: TRBJ2-7; v_call: TRBV27; d_call: -; clone_size: -; cdr3_aa: CASSSSGLLTEQYF; cdr3_nt: TGTGCCAGCAGCTCTTCGGGACTTCTCACCGAGCAGTACTTC
j_call: TRBJ1-1; v_call: TRBV4-2; d_call: -; clone_size: -; cdr3_aa: CASSQDYNSYTEAFF; cdr3_nt: TGTGCCAGCAGCCAAGATTACAACAGTTATACTGAAGCTTTCTTT
j_call: TRBJ2-3; v_call: TRBV28; d_call: -; clone_size: -; cdr3_aa: CASSHGLSPTDTQYF; cdr3_nt: TGTGCCAGCAGCCATGGACTCTCCCCCACAGATACGCAGTATTTT
j_call: TRBJ2-7; v_call: TRBV10-2; d_call: TRBD2; clone_size: -; cdr3_aa: CASSTSGITYEQYF; cdr3_nt: TGCGCCAGCAGTACTAGCGGGATTACCTACGAGCAGTACTTC
j_call: TRBJ2-7; v_call: TRBV5-1; d_call: TRBD1; clone_size: -; cdr3_aa: CASSPRDRGRTYEQYF; cdr3_nt: TGCGCCAGCAGCCCGCGGGACAGGGGGCGGACCTACGAGCAGTACTTC
j_call: TRBJ2-7; v_call: TRBV29-1; d_call: TRBD2; clone_size: -; cdr3_aa: CSVGLAYEQYF; cdr3_nt: TGCAGCGTTGGACTAGCGTACGAGCAGTACTTC
j_call: TRBJ2-7; v_call: TRBV2; d_call: TRBD1; clone_size: -; cdr3_aa: CASSGTGYEQYF; cdr3_nt: TGTGCCAGCAGTGGGACAGGGTACGAGCAGTACTTC
j_call: TRBJ2-3; v_call: TRBV18; d_call: -; clone_size: -; cdr3_aa: CASSPRGNTDTQYF; cdr3_nt: TGTGCCAGCTCACCACGTGGCAACACAGATACGCAGTATTTT
j_call: TRBJ2-2; v_call: TRBV7-9; d_call: -; clone_size: -; cdr3_aa: CASSWDTPNTGELFF; cdr3_nt: TGTGCCAGCAGTTGGGACACTCCGAACACCGGGGAGCTGTTTTTT
j_call: TRBJ2-2; v_call: TRBV9; d_call: TRBD2; clone_size: -; cdr3_aa: CASSVEMASGLTNTGELFF; cdr3_nt: TGTGCCAGCAGCGTAGAGATGGCTAGCGGGCTAACGAACACCGGGGAGCTGTTTTTT
j_call: TRBJ1-1; v_call: TRBV15; d_call: -; clone_size: -; cdr3_aa: CATSTWGGATEAFF; cdr3_nt: TGTGCCACCAGCACTTGGGGGGGGGCAACTGAAGCTTTCTTT
j_call: TRBJ2-6; v_call: TRBV21-1; d_call: -; clone_size: once; cdr3_aa: CASSKEAHSGANVLTF; cdr3_nt: TGTGCCAGCAGCAAAGAAGCGCACTCTGGGGCCAACGTCCTGACTTTC
j_call: TRBJ1-3; v_call: TRBV7-8; d_call: -; clone_size: -; cdr3_aa: CASGKNTGASGNTIYF; cdr3_nt: TGTGCCAGCGGCAAAAACACAGGAGCCTCTGGAAACACCATATATTTT